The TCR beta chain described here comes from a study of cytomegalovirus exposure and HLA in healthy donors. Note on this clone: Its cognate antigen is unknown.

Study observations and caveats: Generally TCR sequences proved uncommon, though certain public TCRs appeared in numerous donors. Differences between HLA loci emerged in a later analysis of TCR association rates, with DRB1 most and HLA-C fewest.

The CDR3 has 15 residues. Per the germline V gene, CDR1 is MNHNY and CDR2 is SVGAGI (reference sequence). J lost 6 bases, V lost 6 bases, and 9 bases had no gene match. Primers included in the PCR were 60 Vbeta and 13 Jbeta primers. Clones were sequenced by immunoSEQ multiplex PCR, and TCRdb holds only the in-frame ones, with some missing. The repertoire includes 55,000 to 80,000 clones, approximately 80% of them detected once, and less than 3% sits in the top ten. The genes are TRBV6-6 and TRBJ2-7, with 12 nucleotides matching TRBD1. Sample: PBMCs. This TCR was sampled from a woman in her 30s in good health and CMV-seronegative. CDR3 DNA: TGTGCCAGCAGCGAGACCGGGACAGGGGGCTCCGAGCAGTACTTC. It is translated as CASSETGTGGSEQYF.